The clone carrying this T cell receptor beta chain was counted at least ten times. The antigen is undetermined. All patients were treatment-naive before thyroid surgery. This sample was included in a study of metastatic and nonmetastatic thyroid tumors. Study-wide points: Compared with benign nodules, malignant thyroid tumors were reported to have significantly higher TCR beta diversity in both blood and tumor.

TCRdb re-clonotyped the PCR reads via MiXCR. The table has under 35,000 clones, more than 15% seen once. Germline assignment: CDR1 SGHAT and CDR2 FQNNGV. CDR3 length equals 16 residues. Trimming shortened V by 5 bases and J by 1 base, and 18 bases separated the two germline ends. Sequencing input: blood. This rearrangement joins TRBV11-2 to TRBJ2-7; D possibly corresponds to TRBD2 (6 bases). This TCR was recovered from a female donor with papillary thyroid cancer or a benign thyroid nodule (not recorded which). Some clones in this sample may be carry-over from other donors' samples. DNA of the CDR3: TGTGCCAGCAGCCGTAATGGGGGTGGGACTTCCTACGAGCAGTACTTC. Translating gives CASSRNGGGTSYEQYF. The variable domain in full, completed from reference TRBV11-2 and TRBJ2-7, reads EAGVAQSPRYKIIEKRQSVAFWCNPISGHATLYWYQQILGQGPKLLIQFQNNGVVDDSQLPKDRFSAERLKGVDSTLKIQPAKLEDSAVYLCASSRNGGGTSYEQYFGPGTRLTVT.